This T cell receptor (beta chain) was retrieved from a study of blood T cell repertoires in COVID-19 (TCRdb year 2020). About the investigation overall: Collaborator samples came from the United States, Italy and Spain and covered acute and convalescent phases of COVID-19. The material from the prospective study consisted of cDNA or gDNA derived from T cells, B-cell-depleted T cells, or PBMCs. The dataset comprised deeply sampled blood TCRbeta repertoires from subjects exposed to, actively infected with, or recovered from COVID-19. The repertoires were released in a freely available public database meant as a resource for research on the immune response to SARS-CoV-2. The samples were drawn from the first 160 participants of the ongoing ImmuneRACE study and from 1,254 subjects provided by 6 global collaborators. The sample metadata nearly always contained a de-identified subject ID, COVID-19 status, age in years and sex. Where available, HLA class I and class II types were taken from metadata supplied by the sample provider and were not determined by assay-based typing. Results the study describes overall, beyond this receptor: The amount of clinical and demographic metadata varied by source and participant and was provided uncurated.

The cysteine opens and the phenylalanine closes a CDR3 of 16 amino acids. Solely the CDR3 DNA is kept, with 48 bases framed from the first base. Sequences MDHEN (CDR1) and SYDVKM (CDR2) are obtained from the germline V gene. V lost 8 bases and J lost 5 bases, and the count of bases not matched to a germline gene is 7. One collaborating source in Seattle enrolled patients while the patients were actively infected and followed the patients over time throughout the course of disease. Collaborating institutions collected whole blood in K2EDTA tubes following their own protocols. Collaborator samples were shipped for TCRbeta analysis as frozen whole blood, isolated PBMCs, or DNA extracted from either sample type. A note on this clone: There is no known antigen for this receptor. No much larger clonotype is one base removed from it; base qualities were not supplied.

TCRbeta CDR3 regions were amplified from genomic DNA by means of the immunoSEQ Assay, a bias-controlled multiplex PCR. For the original study's pipeline: Nucleated cell counts per sample were estimated from amplification of reference gene primers within the assay. To quantify the absolute abundance of each unique TCRbeta CDR3 rearrangement, sequence reads were collapsed and filtered. For each sample, productive Simpson clonality was calculated as the square root of Simpson's diversity index over productive rearrangements. TCRdb provides this immuneACCESS table in a form limited to in-frame rearrangements. Some clones are lacking; in checked studies, under half of them reflect an unresolved V gene, and why the rest are absent is not known. V, J and clone size derive from that table, while D and trimming were established from the DNA sequence. The table for this sample lists over 250,000 clones; over 75% of them were counted only once. The ten largest clones capture 9.5% to 13% of the sample.

The chain uses TRBV28 and TRBJ2-1, and 15 bases in between align with TRBD2. This clonotype was obtained from a woman in her 70s with COVID-19, enrolled during active disease. Input material: peripheral blood. The base sequence is TGTGCCAGCTGGACTAGCGGGAGGGGTGTACACAATGAGCAGTTCTTC. Translated, it reads CASWTSGRGVHNEQFF. The full variable domain, completed from the reference TRBV28 and TRBJ2-1 proteins outside the CDR3, reads DVKVTQSSRYLVKRTGEKVFLECVQDMDHENMFWYRQDPGLGLRLIYFSYDVKMKEKGDIPEGYSVSREKKERFSLILESASTNQTSMYLCASWTSGRGVHNEQFFGPGTRLTVL.